This passage covers 20 T cell receptor beta chains from one sample sequenced in a study of beta chain features in type 1 diabetes. Points from the study as a whole: Type 1 diabetes patients had moderately but significantly shorter TCRB CDR3s in all four CD4+ subsets.

Their antigens are not known. What was sequenced were expressed TCRB transcripts, since all of the isolated RNA had been reverse transcribed. Using immunoSEQ multiplex PCR, the repertoire was profiled, and TCRdb retains in-frame clones only, with some absent. In the table there are approximately 260,000 clones, 24% of which are singletons. Source material: naive CD4+ T cells from blood. The source is a woman between 25 and 40 years old with type 1 diabetes.

The rearrangement joins TRBV10-3 to TRBJ2-4; no clear D. The germline V and J ends were trimmed by 3 bases and 1 base, with 7 bases remaining between them. Germline V gene data show CDR1 as ENHRY and CDR2 as SYGVKD. This CDR3 spans 14 amino acids. As DNA, the CDR3 is TGTGCCATCAGTGAAGAAGAGGCCAAAAACATTCAGTACTTC. It specifies CAISEEEAKNIQYF.

This clone was observed a handful of times. CDR3 sequence: CASSLAGQGIYGYTF. CDR3 nucleotide sequence: TGCGCCAGCAGCTTGGCGGGACAGGGGATCTATGGCTACACCTTC. The V gene is TRBV5-1, the J gene TRBJ1-2; 10 bases map to TRBD1. Per the germline V gene, CDR1 is SGHRS and CDR2 is YFSETQ. V shed 0 bases and J 4 bases; nucleotides not matched to a gene: 3. The CDR3 is made up of 15 amino acids.

This clone appeared a few times. V and J are TRBV10-3 and TRBJ2-2; D ambiguous. The CDR3 length is 13 residues. The germline gives CDR1 ENHRY, CDR2 SYGVKD. Trimming took 8 bases from V and 7 from J, leaving 14 bases between them. This CDR3 is CAISTEPVGELFF. CDR3 coding DNA: TGTGCCATCTCTACCGAGCCCGTCGGGGAGCTGTTTTTT.

In its sample, this clone was seen a few times. J is TRBJ2-1 and V is TRBV28; D ambiguous. The CDR3 has 10 residues. Germline CDR1 and CDR2: MDHEN and SYDVKM. Deletions cut 3 bases from V and 9 bases from J, with 3 bases between. This CDR3 is CASSLSEQFF. CDR3 sequence (DNA): TGTGCCAGCAGTTTGAGTGAGCAGTTCTTC.

This chain connects TRBV29-1 to TRBJ2-1; D is undetermined. Trimming took off 1 base at V and 6 bases at J, with 10 bases between the two ends. The germline CDR1 and CDR2 sequences are SQVTM and ANQGSEA. CDR3 length equals 13 residues. The CDR3 here is CSVEVVVPNEQFF. As DNA, the CDR3 is TGCAGCGTTGAAGTGGTAGTTCCCAATGAGCAGTTCTTC.

This clone occurred a few times. The chain joins TRBV11-3 to TRBJ1-2; 9 nucleotides align to TRBD1. The CDR3 length is 13 residues. Germline loops: CDR1 SGHNT, CDR2 YENEEA. V shed 5 bases and J 14 bases; nucleotides not matched to a gene: 12. CDR3 amino acids: CASSPRDRAIGTF. The CDR3 DNA follows: TGTGCCAGCAGCCCCCGGGACAGGGCCATCGGGACCTTC.

The chain uses TRBV9 and TRBJ2-3, with 7 nucleotides matching TRBD1. CDR3 size: 15 residues. Germline trimming cut 2 bases from V and 4 bases from J; bases unmatched to any gene: 7. Germline CDR1 and CDR2: SGDLS and YYNGEE. The CDR3 region is CASSVRGSLADTQYF. As DNA, the CDR3 is TGTGCCAGCAGCGTCAGGGGGAGTCTTGCAGATACGCAGTATTTT.

The chain couples TRBV4-1 to TRBJ1-2, with unresolved D. There are 16 residues in the CDR3. Trimming removed 0 bases from V and 6 bases from J, with 17 bases in between. CDR1 and CDR2 from the germline V gene are MGHRA and YSYEKL. The CDR3 region has the DNA TGCGCCAGCAGCCAAGATCCTCCGGGGAGGGAGCATGGCTACACCTTC. Translating it yields CASSQDPPGREHGYTF.

The rearrangement joins TRBV19 to TRBJ2-7; 9 bases line up with TRBD2. The CDR3 runs 14 residues. Germline assignment: CDR1 LNHDA and CDR2 SQIVND (reference sequence). The V and J ends lost 5 bases and 5 bases, in that order; junction bases with no gene match: 7. The CDR3 region is CASSRSGRRNEQYF. In DNA form, the CDR3 reads TGTGCCAGTAGTCGGAGCGGGAGGAGGAACGAGCAGTACTTC.

This chain connects TRBV29-1 to TRBJ2-1; the match to TRBD1 covers 10 bases. V shed 8 bases, J shed 1 base, and the junction held 8 bases outside the gene matches. This CDR3 region has 15 residues. Germline loops: CDR1 SQVTM, CDR2 ANQGSEA. DNA for the CDR3: TGCAGCTCCGGAAGGGGACAGGGGTCCTACAATGAGCAGTTCTTC. It encodes CSSGRGQGSYNEQFF.

The chain couples TRBV7-9 to TRBJ2-5; 8 bases align to TRBD2. The length of the CDR3 is 13 residues. With V trimmed by 4 bases and J by 5 bases, 3 bases remained unmatched. Germline loops: CDR1 SEHNR, CDR2 FQNEAQ (reference sequence). CDR3 residues: CASSYSGGETQYF. CDR3 nucleotides: TGTGCCAGCAGCTACTCGGGGGGGGAGACCCAGTACTTC.

This clone turned up a few times. V gene TRBV5-1 combines with J gene TRBJ1-1, with D hard to call. Germline lookup yields CDR1 SGHRS and CDR2 YFSETQ. CDR3 size: 13 residues. The V end was cut by 0 bases, the J end by 3 bases, with 6 bases between. The CDR3 DNA reads TGCGCCAGCAGCTTGGACGCAGACACTGAAGCTTTCTTT. Its translation is CASSLDADTEAFF.

This clone was observed a handful of times. This chain joins TRBV7-3 and TRBJ2-5, with 8 bases identical to TRBD2. The V gene end was trimmed by 2 bases and the J gene end by 5 bases; junction bases not matched to a gene: 7. Germline V lookup: CDR1 SGHTA, CDR2 FQGTGA. The CDR3 loop spans 15 amino acids. The CDR3 sequence is CASSLGAGGVETQYF. The DNA of the CDR3 is TGTGCCAGCAGCTTAGGGGCGGGAGGTGTGGAGACCCAGTACTTC.

The V call is TRBV7-2, the J call TRBJ2-7; possible D gene TRBD2, 5 bases. V was cut by 5 bases and J by 3 bases, with 11 bases left in between. The CDR3 covers 13 residues. Germline-derived CDR1 and CDR2 are SGHTA and FQGNSA. CDR3 coding DNA: TGTGCCAGCAGCGTTCGACGGGGCTACGAGCAGTACTTC. This sequence encodes CASSVRRGYEQYF.

This clone was counted only a few times. The rearrangement joins TRBV23-1 to TRBJ2-7; D unresolved. TRBV23-1 is noted as an ORF with a role that remains uncertain. The CDR3 runs 15 residues. Trimming stripped 1 base from V and 0 bases from J, with 10 bases between. CDR3 nucleotide sequence: TGCGCCAGCAGTCAATGTGGGCAGCTCTCCTACGAGCAGTACTTC. This codes for CASSQCGQLSYEQYF.

The chain joins TRBV7-3 to TRBJ2-1; 9 bases are a match to TRBD2. The germline V gene has CDR1 SGHTA and CDR2 FQGTGA. This CDR3 comprises 17 residues. The junction had 11 bases not matched to a gene; V was cut back by 5 bases and J by 3 bases. The CDR3 spells CASSPRPGLASYNEQFF. In nucleotides, the CDR3 is TGTGCCAGCAGCCCCAGGCCGGGACTAGCTAGCTACAATGAGCAGTTCTTC.

This chain connects TRBV30 to TRBJ2-1; 8 bases fit TRBD2. Per germline, CDR1 GTSNPN and CDR2 SVGIG (reference sequence). The CDR3 consists of 15 residues. Losses at the gene ends were 4 bases for V and 6 bases for J; bases not matched to a gene: 11. In DNA, the CDR3 is TGTGCCTGGACCCTCCCCAGCGGGAGAGGCAATGAGCAGTTCTTC. It yields the protein CAWTLPSGRGNEQFF.

The CDR3: CASSLRGIGNQPQHF. CDR3 nucleotide sequence: TGTGCCAGCAGTTTGAGGGGGATTGGCAATCAGCCCCAGCATTTT. The rearrangement joins TRBV27 to TRBJ1-5, with a tentative D call TRBD1 (6 bases). The CDR3 contains 15 residues. Per germline, CDR1 MNHEY and CDR2 SMNVEV (reference sequence). V was trimmed by 3 bases and J by 2 bases, leaving 11 bases between them.

This clone was seen only once. The chain links TRBV30 to TRBJ2-1, with D possibly TRBD1 on 6 matching bases. This CDR3 contains 17 residues. Germline loops: CDR1 GTSNPN, CDR2 SVGIG (reference sequence). The ends were cut back, 1 base at V and 3 bases at J, with 19 bases in the middle. This chain's CDR3 is CAWSGGSGRGLYNEQFF. In DNA, the CDR3 is TGTGCCTGGAGTGGGGGCAGCGGCAGGGGCCTCTACAATGAGCAGTTCTTC.

The rearrangement links TRBV28 to TRBJ2-7, with 13 bases fitting TRBD2. The CDR3 contains 15 residues. V shed 6 bases and J 3 bases; nucleotides not matched to a gene: 5. The V gene's germline CDR1 is MDHEN and CDR2 SYDVKM. DNA for the CDR3: TGTGCCAGCAGAGAACTAGCGGGAGGGATCTACGAGCAGTACTTC. Translating gives CASRELAGGIYEQYF.